A selection of T cell receptor beta chains follows, all from one sample in a study of T cells expressing NK-cell markers. TCRdb reprocessed the 5' RACE reads, keeping one entry per CDR3 protein, no DNA. The table for this sample gives some 500,000 distinct CDR3 sequences. Sequenced: blood T cells: a sorted CD56 or NKG2C T cell subset, CD4+ or CD8+ T cells, or bulk PBMC T cells (not recorded which). The receptors shown here come from a woman between 45 and 60 years old in good health. The CDR3 runs from the conserved cysteine through the conserved F or W. Each record gives: J gene, V gene, CDR3 protein.

TRBJ2-3 | TRBV5-1 | CASRVGLGDTDTQYF
TRBJ1-6 | TRBV20-1 | CSAEYRTATNSPLHF
TRBJ1-1 | TRBV30 | CAWRRGFFEAFF
TRBJ2-2 | TRBV11-2 | CASSPSEGATGELFF
TRBJ1-1 | TRBV29-1 | CSSLSASEAFF
TRBJ2-3 | TRBV3-1 | CASSQSLRSTTQYF
TRBJ2-5 | TRBV6-5 | CASGGGLQETQYF
TRBJ1-5 | TRBV3-1 | CASSQGVSGNQPQHF
TRBJ2-1 | TRBV15 | CATSRRAGTYNEQFF
TRBJ2-7 | TRBV25-1 | CASSGFSGTYEQYF
TRBJ2-3 | TRBV21-1 | CASSEQGETSGRFSDTQYF
TRBJ1-1 | TRBV28 | CATGPGTGQSGAFF
TRBJ2-4 | TRBV6-1 | CASSYKNIQYF
TRBJ2-3 | TRBV14 | CASSQQLLGFWGTDTQYF
TRBJ2-1 | TRBV20-1 | CSASPGTTEQFF
TRBJ2-3 | TRBV29-1 | CSVEAGRQASTDTQYF
TRBJ2-7 | TRBV12-3/TRBV12-4 | CASSSGTEVEQYF
TRBJ1-2 | TRBV5-1 | CASSLDGRSNNGYTF
TRBJ1-5 | TRBV20-1 | CSARVGQGDQPQHF
TRBJ2-7 | TRBV18 | CASSPLGGGAYEQYF
TRBJ2-7 | TRBV23-1 | CASSQDRLEFRVGWYEQYF
TRBJ1-2 | TRBV12-3/TRBV12-4 | CASSGTGTPYGYTF
TRBJ2-5 | TRBV5-1 | CASDRREGGGETQYF
TRBJ1-4 | TRBV4-1 | CASSSSPREPDEKLFF